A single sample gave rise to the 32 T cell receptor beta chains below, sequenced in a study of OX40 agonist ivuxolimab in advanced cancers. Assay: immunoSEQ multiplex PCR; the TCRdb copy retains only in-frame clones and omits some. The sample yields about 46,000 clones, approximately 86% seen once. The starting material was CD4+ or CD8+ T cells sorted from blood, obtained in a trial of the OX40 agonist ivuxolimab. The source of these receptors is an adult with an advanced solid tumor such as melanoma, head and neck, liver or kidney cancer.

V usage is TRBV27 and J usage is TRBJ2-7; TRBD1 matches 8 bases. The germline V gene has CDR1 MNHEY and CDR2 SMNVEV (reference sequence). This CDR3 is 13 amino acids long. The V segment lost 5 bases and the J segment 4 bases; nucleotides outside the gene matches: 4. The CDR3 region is CASSINRGYEQYF. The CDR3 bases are TGTGCCAGCAGTATAAACAGGGGGTACGAGCAGTACTTC.

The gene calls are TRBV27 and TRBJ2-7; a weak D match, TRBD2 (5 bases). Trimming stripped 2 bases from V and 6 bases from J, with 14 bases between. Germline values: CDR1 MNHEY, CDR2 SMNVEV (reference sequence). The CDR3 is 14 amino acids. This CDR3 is CASSLIGPGSEQYF. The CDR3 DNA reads TGTGCCAGCAGTTTAATAGGGCCGGGGAGCGAGCAGTACTTC.

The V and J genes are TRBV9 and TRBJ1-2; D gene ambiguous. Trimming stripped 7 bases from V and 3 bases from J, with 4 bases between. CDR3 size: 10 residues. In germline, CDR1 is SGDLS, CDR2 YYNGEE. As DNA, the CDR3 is TGTGCCAGCGGCGACTATGGCTACACCTTC. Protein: CASGDYGYTF.

The CDR3 is CASSPRMNTEAFF. CDR3 sequence (DNA): TGTGCCAGCAGTCCCCGGATGAACACTGAAGCTTTCTTT. The gene calls are TRBV28 and TRBJ1-1, with no clear D. There are 13 residues in the CDR3. Per the germline V gene, CDR1 is MDHEN and CDR2 is SYDVKM. Trimming removed 5 bases at V and 0 bases at J, with 7 bases between.

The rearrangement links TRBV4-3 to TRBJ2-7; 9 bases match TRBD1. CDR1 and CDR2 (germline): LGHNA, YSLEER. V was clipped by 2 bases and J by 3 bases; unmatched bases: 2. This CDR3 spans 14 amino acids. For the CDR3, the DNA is TGCGCCAGCAGCCAAACGACAGGGGGCTACGAGCAGTACTTC. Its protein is CASSQTTGGYEQYF.

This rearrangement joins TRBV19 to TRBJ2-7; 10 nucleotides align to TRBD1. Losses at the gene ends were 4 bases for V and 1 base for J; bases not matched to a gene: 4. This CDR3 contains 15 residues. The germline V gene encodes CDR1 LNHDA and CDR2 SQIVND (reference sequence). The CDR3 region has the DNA TGTGCCAGTAGTAAGGGACAGGGGACTTCCTACGAGCAGTACTTC. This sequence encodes CASSKGQGTSYEQYF.

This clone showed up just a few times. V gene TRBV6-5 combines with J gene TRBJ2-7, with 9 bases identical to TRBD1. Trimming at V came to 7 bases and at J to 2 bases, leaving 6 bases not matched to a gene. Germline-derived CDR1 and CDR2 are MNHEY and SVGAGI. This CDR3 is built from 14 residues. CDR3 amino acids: CASTKTGGTYEQYF. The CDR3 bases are TGTGCCAGCACCAAGACAGGGGGTACCTACGAGCAGTACTTC.

The CDR3 DNA reads as TGCGCCAGCAGCACCGGACAGTTTCAGGTCGAGCAGTACTTC. The encoded protein is CASSTGQFQVEQYF. The chain couples TRBV5-1 to TRBJ2-7, with D possibly TRBD1 on 6 matching bases. The CDR3 runs 14 residues. The V end lost 4 bases, the J end lost 6 bases, and 17 bases lay between the germline ends. Germline V gene lookup returns CDR1 SGHRS and CDR2 YFSETQ.

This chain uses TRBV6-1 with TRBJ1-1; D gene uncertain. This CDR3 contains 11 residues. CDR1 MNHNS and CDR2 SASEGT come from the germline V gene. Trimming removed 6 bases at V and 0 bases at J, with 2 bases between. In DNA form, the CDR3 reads TGTGCCAGCAGATTGAACACTGAAGCTTTCTTT. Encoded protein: CASRLNTEAFF.

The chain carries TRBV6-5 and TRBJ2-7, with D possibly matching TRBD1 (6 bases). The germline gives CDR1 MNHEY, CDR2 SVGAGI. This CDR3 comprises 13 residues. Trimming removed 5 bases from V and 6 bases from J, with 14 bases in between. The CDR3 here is CASSIAGDFEQYF. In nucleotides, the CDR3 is TGTGCCAGCAGTATCGCAGGGGATTTCGAGCAGTACTTC.

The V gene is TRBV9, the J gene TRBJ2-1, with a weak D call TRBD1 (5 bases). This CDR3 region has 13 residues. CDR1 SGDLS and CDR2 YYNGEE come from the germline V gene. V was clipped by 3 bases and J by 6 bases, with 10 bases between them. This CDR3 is CASSAGFPNEQFF. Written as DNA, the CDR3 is TGTGCCAGCAGCGCAGGGTTCCCCAATGAGCAGTTCTTC. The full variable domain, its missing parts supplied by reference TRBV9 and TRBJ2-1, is DSGVTQTPKHLITATGQRVTLRCSPRSGDLSVYWYQQSLDQGLQFLIQYYNGEERAKGNILERFSAQQFPDLHSELNLSSLELGDSALYFCASSAGFPNEQFFGPGTRLTVL.

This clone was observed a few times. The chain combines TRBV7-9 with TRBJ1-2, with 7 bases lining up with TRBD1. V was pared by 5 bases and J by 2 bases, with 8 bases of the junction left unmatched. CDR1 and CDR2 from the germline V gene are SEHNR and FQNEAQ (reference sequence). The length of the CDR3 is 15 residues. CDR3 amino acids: CASSQTETGNYGYTF. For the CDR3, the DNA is TGTGCCAGCAGCCAAACCGAGACAGGGAACTATGGCTACACCTTC.

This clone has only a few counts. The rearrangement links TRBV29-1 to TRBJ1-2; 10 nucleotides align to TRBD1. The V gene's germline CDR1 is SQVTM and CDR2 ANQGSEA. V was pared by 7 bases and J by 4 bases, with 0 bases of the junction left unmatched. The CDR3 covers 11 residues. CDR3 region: CSGDRGYGYTF. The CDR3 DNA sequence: TGCAGCGGGGACAGGGGCTATGGCTACACCTTC.

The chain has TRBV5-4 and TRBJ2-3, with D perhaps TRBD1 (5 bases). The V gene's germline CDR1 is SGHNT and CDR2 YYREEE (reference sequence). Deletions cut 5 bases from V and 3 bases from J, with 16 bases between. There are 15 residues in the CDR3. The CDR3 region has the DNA TGTGCCAGCAGGTTACAGGTTTTGGGAACAGATACGCAGTATTTT. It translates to CASRLQVLGTDTQYF.

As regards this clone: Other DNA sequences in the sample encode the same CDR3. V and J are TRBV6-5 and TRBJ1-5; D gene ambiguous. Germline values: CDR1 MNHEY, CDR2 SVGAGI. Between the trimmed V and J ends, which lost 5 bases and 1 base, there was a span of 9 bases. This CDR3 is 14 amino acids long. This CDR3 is CASSPVGSNQPQHF. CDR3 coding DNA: TGTGCCAGCAGTCCCGTGGGGAGCAATCAGCCCCAGCATTTT.

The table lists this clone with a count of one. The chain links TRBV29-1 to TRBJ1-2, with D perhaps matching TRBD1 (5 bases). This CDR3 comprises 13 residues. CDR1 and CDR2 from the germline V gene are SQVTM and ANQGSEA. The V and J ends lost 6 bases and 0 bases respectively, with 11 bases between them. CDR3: CSVMTESNYGYTF. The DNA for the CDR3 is TGCAGCGTGATGACAGAGTCTAACTATGGCTACACCTTC.

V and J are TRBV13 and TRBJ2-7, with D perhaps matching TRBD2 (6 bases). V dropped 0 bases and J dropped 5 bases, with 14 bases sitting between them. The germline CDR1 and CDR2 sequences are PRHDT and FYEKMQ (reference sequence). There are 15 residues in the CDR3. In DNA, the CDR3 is TGTGCCAGCAGCTTAGGGCAGGGAGGTAGCAACGAGCAGTACTTC. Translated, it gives CASSLGQGGSNEQYF.

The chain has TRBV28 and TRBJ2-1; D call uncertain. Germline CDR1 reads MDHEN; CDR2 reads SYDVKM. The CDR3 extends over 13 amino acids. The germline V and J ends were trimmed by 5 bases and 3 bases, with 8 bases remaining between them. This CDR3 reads CASSISDYNEQFF. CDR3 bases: TGTGCCAGCAGTATCTCGGACTACAATGAGCAGTTCTTC.

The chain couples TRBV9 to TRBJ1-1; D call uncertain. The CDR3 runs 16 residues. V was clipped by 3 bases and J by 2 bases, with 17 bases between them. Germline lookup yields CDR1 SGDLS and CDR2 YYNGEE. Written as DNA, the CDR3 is TGTGCCAGCAGCGCCAACCCTCTCGGGAGTAACACTGAAGCTTTCTTT. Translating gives CASSANPLGSNTEAFF.

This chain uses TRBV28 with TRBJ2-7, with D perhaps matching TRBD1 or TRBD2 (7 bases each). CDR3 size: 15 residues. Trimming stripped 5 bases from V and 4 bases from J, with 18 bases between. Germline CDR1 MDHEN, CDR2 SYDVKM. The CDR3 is CASSKPKQGGYEQYF. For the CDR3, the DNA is TGTGCCAGCAGTAAGCCCAAGCAGGGGGGGTACGAGCAGTACTTC.

The CDR3 loop is CAISEGLEAFF. CDR3 nucleotide sequence: TGTGCCATCAGTGAGGGGTTAGAAGCTTTCTTT. This chain uses TRBV10-3 with TRBJ1-1; D is unresolved. V was cut by 2 bases and J by 8 bases, with 6 bases left in between. This CDR3 is 11 amino acids long. Germline assignment: CDR1 ENHRY and CDR2 SYGVKD.

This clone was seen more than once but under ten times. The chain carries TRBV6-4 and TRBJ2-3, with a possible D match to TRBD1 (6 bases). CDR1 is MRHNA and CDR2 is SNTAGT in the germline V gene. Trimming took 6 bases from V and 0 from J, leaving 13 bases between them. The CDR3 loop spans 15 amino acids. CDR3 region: CASSGRQASTDTQYF. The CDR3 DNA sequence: TGTGCCAGCAGCGGAAGACAGGCTAGCACAGATACGCAGTATTTT.

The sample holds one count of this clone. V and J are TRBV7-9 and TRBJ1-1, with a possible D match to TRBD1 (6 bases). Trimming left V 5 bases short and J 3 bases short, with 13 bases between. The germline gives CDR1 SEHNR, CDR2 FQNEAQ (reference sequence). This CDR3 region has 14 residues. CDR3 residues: CASSLGGLDTEAFF. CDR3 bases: TGTGCCAGCAGCCTAGGGGGATTGGACACTGAAGCTTTCTTT. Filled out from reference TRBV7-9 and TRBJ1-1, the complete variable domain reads DTGVSQNPRHKITKRGQNVTFRCDPISEHNRLYWYRQTLGQGPEFLTYFQNEAQLEKSRLLSDRFSAERPKGSFSTLEIQRTEQGDSAMYLCASSLGGLDTEAFFGQGTRLTVV.

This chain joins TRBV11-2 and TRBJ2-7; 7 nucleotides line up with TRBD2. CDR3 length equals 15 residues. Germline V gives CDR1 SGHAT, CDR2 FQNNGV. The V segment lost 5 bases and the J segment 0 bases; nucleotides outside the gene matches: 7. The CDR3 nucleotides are TGTGCCAGCAGCCCCGGGCTAGCGGACTCCTACGAGCAGTACTTC. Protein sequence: CASSPGLADSYEQYF.

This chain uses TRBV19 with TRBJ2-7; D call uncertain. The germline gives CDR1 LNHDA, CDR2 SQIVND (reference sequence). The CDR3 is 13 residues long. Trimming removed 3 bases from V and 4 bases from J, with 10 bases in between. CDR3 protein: CASSMVPQYEQYF. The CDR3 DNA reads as TGTGCCAGTAGTATGGTTCCACAATACGAGCAGTACTTC.

The CDR3 is CASTSGEGAEQYF. CDR3 bases: TGTGCCAGCACATCAGGGGAGGGGGCCGAGCAGTACTTC. The chain recombines TRBV7-9 with TRBJ2-7; D possibly matches TRBD1 or TRBD2 (7 bases each). The germline V gene has CDR1 SEHNR and CDR2 FQNEAQ (reference sequence). The CDR3 length is 13 residues. The V end was cut by 7 bases, the J end by 6 bases, with 16 bases between.

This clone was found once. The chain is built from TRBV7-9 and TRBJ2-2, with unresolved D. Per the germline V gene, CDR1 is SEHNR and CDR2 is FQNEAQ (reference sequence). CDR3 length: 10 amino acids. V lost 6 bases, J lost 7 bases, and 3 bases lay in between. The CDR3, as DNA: TGTGCCAGCAGTCACGGGGAGCTGTTTTTT. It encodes CASSHGELFF.

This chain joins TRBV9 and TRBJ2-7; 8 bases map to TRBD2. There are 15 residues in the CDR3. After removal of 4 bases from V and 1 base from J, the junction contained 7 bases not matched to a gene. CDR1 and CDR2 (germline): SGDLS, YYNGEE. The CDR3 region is CASSKGAGVSYEQYF. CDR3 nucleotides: TGTGCCAGCAGCAAGGGAGCGGGGGTATCCTACGAGCAGTACTTC.

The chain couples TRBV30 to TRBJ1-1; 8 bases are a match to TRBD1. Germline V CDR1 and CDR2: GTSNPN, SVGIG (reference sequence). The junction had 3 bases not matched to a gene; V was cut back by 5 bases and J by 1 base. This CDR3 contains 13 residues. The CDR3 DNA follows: TGTGCCTGGTGGACAGGGTCGAACACTGAAGCTTTCTTT. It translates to CAWWTGSNTEAFF.

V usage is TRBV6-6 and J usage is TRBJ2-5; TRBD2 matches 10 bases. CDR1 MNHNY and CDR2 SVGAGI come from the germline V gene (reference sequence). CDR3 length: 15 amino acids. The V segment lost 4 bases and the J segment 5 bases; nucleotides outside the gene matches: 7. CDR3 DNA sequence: TGTGCCAGCAGTTTGGAGCGGGGGGGCCGGGAGACCCAGTACTTC. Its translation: CASSLERGGRETQYF.

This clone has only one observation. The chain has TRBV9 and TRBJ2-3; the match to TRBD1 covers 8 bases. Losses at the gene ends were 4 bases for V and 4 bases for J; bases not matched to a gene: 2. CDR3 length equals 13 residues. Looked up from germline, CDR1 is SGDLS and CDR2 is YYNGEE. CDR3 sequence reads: CASSQGAADTQYF. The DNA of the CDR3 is TGTGCCAGCAGCCAGGGGGCGGCAGATACGCAGTATTTT.

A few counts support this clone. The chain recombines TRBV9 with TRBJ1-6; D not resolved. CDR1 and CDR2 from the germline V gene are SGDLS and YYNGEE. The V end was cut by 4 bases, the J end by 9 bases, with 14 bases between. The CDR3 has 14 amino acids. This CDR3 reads CASSSTRSGSPLHF. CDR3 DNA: TGTGCCAGCAGCAGCACGAGATCTGGTTCACCCCTCCACTTT.